This T cell receptor (beta chain) was obtained from a study of cytomegalovirus exposure and HLA in healthy donors. For the study at large: Earlier sequencing of around 190 million T cells yielded under 120 million unique TCR beta sequences. The study, taken as a whole, reports: Earlier analysis yielded a pattern in which most TCR beta V segments were productive about 87% or about 30% of the time.

PCR was performed using 60 Vbeta and 13 Jbeta primers. Produced via immunoSEQ multiplex PCR; TCRdb's table is partial and in-frame only. Among under 250,000 clones listed, around 80% were seen once. CDR1 SGDLS and CDR2 YYNGEE come from the germline V gene. Trimming removed 7 bases at V and 1 base at J, with 12 bases between. The CDR3 spans 14 residues. Regarding this clone: What it binds is unknown.

The chain joins TRBV9 to TRBJ1-3, with no clear D. Source material: PBMCs. The clonotype was recovered from a man over 45 in good health and CMV-seronegative. The CDR3 here is CASAEGSSGNTIYF. CDR3 nucleotide sequence: TGTGCCAGCGCAGAGGGATCTTCTGGAAACACCATATATTTT.